Listed below are T cell receptor beta chains from one sample, sequenced in a study of Ad26.COV2.S vaccination and SARS-CoV-2 variants. The protocol was immunoSEQ multiplex PCR, while the TCRdb copy is restricted to in-frame clones and leaves out a portion. This table holds around 400,000 clones, 75% to 90% found once. The sample was peripheral blood, taken in a trial of Ad26.COV2.S vaccine versus placebo. These receptors were obtained from a person between 18 and 59 years old who received the Ad26.COV2.S COVID-19 vaccine or a placebo. Both conserved end residues are part of each CDR3. The D gene is left open where the match is weak. Not every row has a clone size; where given, it reads once, few, many or a size class.

TGTGCCAGCAGCTTAGGGGTCATCACGAACACTGAAGCTTTCTTT | CASSLGVITNTEAFF | 15 | TRBJ1-1 | TRBV7-9 | - | -
TGTGCCAGCAGCTTAAGAGCGGGAGGATATTACACCGGGGAGCTGTTTTTT | CASSLRAGGYYTGELFF | 17 | TRBJ2-2 | TRBV7-3 | TRBD2 | -
TGTGCCAGCAGCCCGCAGGGTTCCGGGGCCAAAAACATTCAGTACTTC | CASSPQGSGAKNIQYF | 16 | TRBJ2-4 | TRBV28 | - | once
TGTGCCACCAGCGTCCCCTACTACAATGAGCAGTTCTTC | CATSVPYYNEQFF | 13 | TRBJ2-1 | TRBV15 | - | -
TGCGCCAGCAGCTTGTACGGCAATCAGCCCCAGCATTTT | CASSLYGNQPQHF | 13 | TRBJ1-5 | TRBV5-1 | - | -
TGTGCCAGCAGCGTAGGAAATAGCGGGACTCAAGAGACCCAGTACTTC | CASSVGNSGTQETQYF | 16 | TRBJ2-5 | TRBV9 | TRBD2 | once
TGTGCCAGCAGTGCAGAGGCCTTGGGCAATCAGCCCCAGCATTTT | CASSAEALGNQPQHF | 15 | TRBJ1-5 | TRBV2 | - | -
TGTGCCAGTAGTATAGTTACCGGGACAGGGGTAGATACGCAGTATTTT | CASSIVTGTGVDTQYF | 16 | TRBJ2-3 | TRBV19 | TRBD1 | -
TGTGCCAGCAGTTTACCGGGAGGAAGCACAGATACGCAGTATTTT | CASSLPGGSTDTQYF | 15 | TRBJ2-3 | TRBV28 | TRBD2 | -
TGTGCCAGCAGTTACTCTCCTAATCCCCTGGACGAGCAGTACTTC | CASSYSPNPLDEQYF | 15 | TRBJ2-7 | TRBV6-2/TRBV6-3 | - | once
TGTGCCAGCAGCTTGGCGGGGGTAGGGACCGGGGAAGCTTTCTTT | CASSLAGVGTGEAFF | 15 | TRBJ1-1 | TRBV5-6 | - | -
TGTGCCAGCAGCCTACCCGGGGGCACCAACTCTGGAAACACCATATATTTT | CASSLPGGTNSGNTIYF | 17 | TRBJ1-3 | TRBV5-4 | - | once
TGTGCCAGCAGTCTCCAGGGGGCCAACGTCCTGACTTTC | CASSLQGANVLTF | 13 | TRBJ2-6 | TRBV28 | - | -